Below are 5 T cell receptor beta chains sequenced from a single sample in a study of T cells after yellow fever vaccination. TCRdb re-derived calls from the 5' RACE reads in MiXCR, one entry per CDR3 protein. The repertoire consists of 400,000 or so distinct CDR3 sequences, with 6.2% occurring once and the leading ten covering around 16%. The starting material was PBMCs, obtained 5 days after the yellow fever booster vaccination. These receptors were taken from a man aged 30 to 45 who received the YFV17D yellow fever vaccine.

The table lists this clonotype with a few counts. The gene calls are TRBV7-9 and TRBJ2-1; TRBD1 aligns across 12 bases. The germline V gene encodes CDR1 SEHNR and CDR2 FQNEAQ (reference sequence). This CDR3 spans 15 amino acids. V shed 3 bases, J shed 5 bases, and the junction held 2 bases outside the gene matches. DNA for the CDR3: TGTGCCAGCAGCTTCGGGACAGGGGGCCACAATGAGCAGTTCTTC. It yields the protein CASSFGTGGHNEQFF. The full variable domain, rest sourced from reference TRBV7-9 and TRBJ2-1, is DTGVSQNPRHKITKRGQNVTFRCDPISEHNRLYWYRQTLGQGPEFLTYFQNEAQLEKSRLLSDRFSAERPKGSFSTLEIQRTEQGDSAMYLCASSFGTGGHNEQFFGPGTRLTVL.

This clonotype was recorded a few times. The rearrangement uses TRBV18 and TRBJ2-1; 7 bases align to TRBD1. The CDR3 totals 15 residues. Germline V gene data show CDR1 as KGHSH and CDR2 as LQKENI. Germline trimming cut 3 bases from V and 8 bases from J; bases unmatched to any gene: 10. Written as DNA, the CDR3 is TGTGCCAGCTCACCTCTCGACAGGGCAGGCGATGAGCAGTTCTTC. It translates to CASSPLDRAGDEQFF.

At least ten counts were recorded for this clonotype. V is TRBV12-3 or TRBV12-4 and J is TRBJ2-5; D possibly matches TRBD1 or TRBD2 (5 bases each). V was cut by 7 bases and J by 1 base, with 22 bases left in between. The CDR3 is 17 amino acids. CDR3 bases: TGTGCCAGCACAAAAGGCTGGGGAGAGGGGCCCCAAGAGACCCAGTACTTC. Encoded protein: CASTKGWGEGPQETQYF.

This clonotype was found a few times. V and J are TRBV20-1 and TRBJ2-3; 12 bases align to TRBD2. Germline lookup yields CDR1 DFQATT and CDR2 SNEGSKA (reference sequence). This CDR3 contains 16 residues. Losses at the gene ends were 2 bases for V and 4 bases for J; bases not matched to a gene: 7. The CDR3 bases are TGCAGTGCTAGAAGTTTGGGACTAGCGGGTTCAGATACGCAGTATTTT. Translating gives CSARSLGLAGSDTQYF.

Concerning this clonotype: One end of the junction is discordant with germline, which a read error may explain. This chain links TRBV28 with TRBJ2-2, with 8 bases matching TRBD1. CDR3 length equals 14 residues. Germline V lookup: CDR1 MDHEN, CDR2 SYDVKM. The CDR3 here is CASTGQGNTGEQFF. The CDR3 DNA reads TGTGCCAGCACCGGACAGGGTAACACCGGGGAGCAGTTTTTT.